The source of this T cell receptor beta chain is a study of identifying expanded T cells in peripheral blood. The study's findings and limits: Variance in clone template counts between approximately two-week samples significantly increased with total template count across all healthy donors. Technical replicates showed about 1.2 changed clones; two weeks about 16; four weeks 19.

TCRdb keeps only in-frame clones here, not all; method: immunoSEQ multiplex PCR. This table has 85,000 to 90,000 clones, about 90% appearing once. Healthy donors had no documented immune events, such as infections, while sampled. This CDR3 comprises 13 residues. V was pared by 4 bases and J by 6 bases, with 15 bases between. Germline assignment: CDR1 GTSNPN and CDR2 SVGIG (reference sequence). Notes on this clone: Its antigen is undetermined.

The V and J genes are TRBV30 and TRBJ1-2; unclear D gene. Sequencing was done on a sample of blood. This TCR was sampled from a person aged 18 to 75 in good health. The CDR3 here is CAWNRVPSHGYTF. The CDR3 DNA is TGTGCCTGGAATCGGGTCCCGAGCCATGGCTACACCTTC. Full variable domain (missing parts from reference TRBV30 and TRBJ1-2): SQTIHQWPATLVQPVGSPLSLECTVEGTSNPNLYWYRQAAGRGLQLLFYSVGIGQISSEVPQNLSASRPQDRQFILSSKKLLLSDSGFYLCAWNRVPSHGYTFGSGTRLTVV.